The 7 T cell receptor beta chains given below trace back to one sample, sequenced in a study of Graves' ophthalmopathy and Graves' hyperthyroidism. RNA transcripts served as template for amplifying TCR beta CDR3 sequences. Amplification began with first-round RT-PCR using HTBI primers, then second-round multiplex PCR was performed. Each CDR3 protein gets one entry after TCRdb re-called the multiplex PCR reads with MiXCR. The repertoire holds roughly 350,000 distinct CDR3 sequences, with about 18% as singletons. The sample taken for sequencing was peripheral blood. Receptors were obtained from an adult woman with stable Graves' hyperthyroidism.

The J gene is TRBJ2-7, the V gene TRBV12-3 or TRBV12-4, with TRBD1 identical over 8 bases. CDR3 length equals 15 residues. Trimming cost V 6 bases and J 3 bases; bases outside gene matches: 10. The CDR3 reads CASSGQGSPIYEQYF. The CDR3, as DNA: TGTGCCAGCAGCGGACAGGGTTCCCCAATCTACGAGCAGTACTTC.

There are many counts of this clonotype. Being one base from a much bigger clone, this may be a read error. In DNA, the CDR3 is TGTGCCAGCAGTTACGGGCTAGTGGGCACGTACGAGCAGTACTTC. It yields the protein CASSYGLVGTYEQYF. The chain is built from TRBV6-5 and TRBJ2-7; the D is unclear. The CDR3 is made up of 15 amino acids. V lost 2 bases and J 4 bases, leaving 15 bases between the germline ends. Per germline, CDR1 MNHEY and CDR2 SVGAGI.

The sample holds many counts of this clonotype. This chain connects TRBV10-3 to TRBJ2-7, with D possibly being TRBD1 (6 bases). V lost 6 bases and J 1 base, leaving 19 bases between the germline ends. The CDR3 covers 16 residues. The V gene's germline CDR1 is ENHRY and CDR2 SYGVKD. The CDR3, as DNA: TGTGCCATCAGCAGGGACAACCGCTTGTCGTCCTACGAGCAGTACTTC. It is translated as CAISRDNRLSSYEQYF.

This clonotype was seen ten or more times. This chain links TRBV6-1 with TRBJ2-2; TRBD2 agrees at 10 bases. The germline V gene encodes CDR1 MNHNS and CDR2 SASEGT. After removal of 5 bases from V and 5 bases from J, the junction contained 5 bases not matched to a gene. The CDR3 contains 15 residues. The chain's CDR3 is CASSPPGLATGELFF. The CDR3 bases are TGTGCCAGCAGTCCACCGGGACTAGCGACCGGGGAGCTGTTTTTT.

This clonotype appeared many times. The CDR3 DNA is TGTGCCAGTACGCCCCAAGTCAACTCCTACGAGCAGTACTTC. This sequence encodes CASTPQVNSYEQYF. V gene TRBV19 combines with J gene TRBJ2-7; D not certain. The V end lost 7 bases, the J end lost 0 bases, and 13 bases lay between the germline ends. The germline CDR1 and CDR2 sequences are LNHDA and SQIVND (reference sequence). The CDR3 is made up of 14 amino acids.

In this sample, this clonotype turned up many times. V gene TRBV4-3 combines with J gene TRBJ2-2, with D perhaps TRBD1 or TRBD2 (6 bases each). The germline CDR1 and CDR2 sequences are LGHNA and YSLEER. V lost 4 bases, J lost 1 base, and 13 bases lay in between. This CDR3 contains 16 residues. CDR3 in DNA: TGCGCCAGCAGCCCAACGGGGGCGAGGAACACCGGGGAGCTGTTTTTT. This sequence encodes CASSPTGARNTGELFF.

This clonotype was counted at least ten times. This rearrangement joins TRBV20-1 to TRBJ2-5, with 13 bases identical to TRBD2. V shed 5 bases, J shed 5 bases, and the junction held 5 bases outside the gene matches. Germline-derived CDR1 and CDR2 are DFQATT and SNEGSKA (reference sequence). The CDR3 runs 14 residues. The CDR3 nucleotides read TGCAGTGCTGCACTAGCGGGAGGGCAGGAGACCCAGTACTTC. Residues: CSAALAGGQETQYF.